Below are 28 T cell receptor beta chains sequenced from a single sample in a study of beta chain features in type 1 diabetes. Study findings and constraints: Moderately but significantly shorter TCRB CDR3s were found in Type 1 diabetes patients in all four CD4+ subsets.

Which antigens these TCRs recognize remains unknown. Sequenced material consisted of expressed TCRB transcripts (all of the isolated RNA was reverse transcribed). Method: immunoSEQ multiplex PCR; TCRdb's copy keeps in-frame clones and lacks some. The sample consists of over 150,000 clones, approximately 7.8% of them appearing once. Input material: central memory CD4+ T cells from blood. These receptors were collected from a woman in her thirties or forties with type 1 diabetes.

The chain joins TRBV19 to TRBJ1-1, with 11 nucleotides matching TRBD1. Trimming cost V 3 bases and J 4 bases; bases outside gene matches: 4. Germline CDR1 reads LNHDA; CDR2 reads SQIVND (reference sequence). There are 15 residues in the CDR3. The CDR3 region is CASSMYGTGGTEAFF. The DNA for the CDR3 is TGTGCCAGTAGTATGTATGGGACAGGGGGCACTGAAGCTTTCTTT.

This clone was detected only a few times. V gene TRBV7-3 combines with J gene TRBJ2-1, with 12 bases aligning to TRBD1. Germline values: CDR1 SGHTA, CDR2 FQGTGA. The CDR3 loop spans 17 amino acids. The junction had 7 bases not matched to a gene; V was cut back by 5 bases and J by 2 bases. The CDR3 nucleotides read TGTGCCAGCAGCCCGGGACAGGGGGCATTAACCTACAATGAGCAGTTCTTC. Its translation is CASSPGQGALTYNEQFF.

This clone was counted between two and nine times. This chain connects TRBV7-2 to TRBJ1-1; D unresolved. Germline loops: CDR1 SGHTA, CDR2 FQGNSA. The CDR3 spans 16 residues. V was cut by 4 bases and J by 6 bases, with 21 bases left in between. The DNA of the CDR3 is TGTGCCAGCAGCTCGCCCGCCGGCGGGGATGTGGCTGAAGCTTTCTTT. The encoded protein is CASSSPAGGDVAEAFF. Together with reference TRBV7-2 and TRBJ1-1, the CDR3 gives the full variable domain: GAGVSQSPSNKVTEKGKDVELRCDPISGHTALYWYRQSLGQGLEFLIYFQGNSAPDKSGLPSDRFSAERTGGSVSTLTIQRTQQEDSAVYLCASSSPAGGDVAEAFFGQGTRLTVV.

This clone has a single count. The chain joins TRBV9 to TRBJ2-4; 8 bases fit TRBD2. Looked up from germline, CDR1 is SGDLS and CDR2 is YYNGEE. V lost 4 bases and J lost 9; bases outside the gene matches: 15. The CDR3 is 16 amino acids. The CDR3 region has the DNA TGTGCCAGCAGCTCCAGCGGGGCGGGAGGAGGGGTCATTCAGTACTTC. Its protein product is CASSSSGAGGGVIQYF.

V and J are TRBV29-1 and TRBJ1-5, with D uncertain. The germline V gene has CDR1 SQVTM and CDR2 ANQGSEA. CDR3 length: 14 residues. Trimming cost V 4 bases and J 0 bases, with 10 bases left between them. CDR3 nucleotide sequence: TGCAGCGTTGCCGAGCTCAATAGCAATCAGCCCCAGCATTTT. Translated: CSVAELNSNQPQHF.

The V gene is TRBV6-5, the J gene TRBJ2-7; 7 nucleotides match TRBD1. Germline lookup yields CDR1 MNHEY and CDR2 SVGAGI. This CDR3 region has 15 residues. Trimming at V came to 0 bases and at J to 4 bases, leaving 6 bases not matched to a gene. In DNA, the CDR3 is TGTGCCAGCAGTTACTCGACAGGGCCTTCGTACGAGCAGTACTTC. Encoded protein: CASSYSTGPSYEQYF.

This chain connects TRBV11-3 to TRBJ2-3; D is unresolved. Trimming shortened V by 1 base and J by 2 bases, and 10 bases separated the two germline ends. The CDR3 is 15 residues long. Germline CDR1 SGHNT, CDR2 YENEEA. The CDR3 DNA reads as TGTGCCAGCAGCTTAGGCCAGAAATACACAGATACGCAGTATTTT. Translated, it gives CASSLGQKYTDTQYF.

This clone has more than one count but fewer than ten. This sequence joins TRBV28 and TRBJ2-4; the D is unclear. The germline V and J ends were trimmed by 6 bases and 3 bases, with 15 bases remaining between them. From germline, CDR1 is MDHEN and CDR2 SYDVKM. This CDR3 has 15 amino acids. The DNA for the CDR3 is TGTGCCAGCAGCCTGGGCCGTTTAGTCAAAAACATTCAGTACTTC. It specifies CASSLGRLVKNIQYF.

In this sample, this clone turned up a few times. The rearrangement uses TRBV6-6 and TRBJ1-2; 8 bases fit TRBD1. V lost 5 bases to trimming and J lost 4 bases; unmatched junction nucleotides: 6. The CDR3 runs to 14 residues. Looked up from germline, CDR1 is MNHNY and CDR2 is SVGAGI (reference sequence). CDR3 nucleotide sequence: TGTGCCAGCAGTCAAGGGACAGGCCCCTATGGCTACACCTTC. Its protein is CASSQGTGPYGYTF.

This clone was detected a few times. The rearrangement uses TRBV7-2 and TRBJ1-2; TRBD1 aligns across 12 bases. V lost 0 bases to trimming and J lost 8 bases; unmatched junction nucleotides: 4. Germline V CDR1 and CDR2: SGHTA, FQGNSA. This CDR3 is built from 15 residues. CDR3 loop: CASSLAGTGGGGYTF. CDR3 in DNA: TGTGCCAGCAGCTTAGCTGGGACAGGGGGCGGGGGCTACACCTTC.

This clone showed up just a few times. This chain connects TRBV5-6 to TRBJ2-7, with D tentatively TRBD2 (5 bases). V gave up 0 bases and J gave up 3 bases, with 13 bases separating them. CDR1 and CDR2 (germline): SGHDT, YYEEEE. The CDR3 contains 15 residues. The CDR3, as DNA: TGTGCCAGCAGCTTGGCAGGACTCGAGGGCTACGAGCAGTACTTC. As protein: CASSLAGLEGYEQYF.

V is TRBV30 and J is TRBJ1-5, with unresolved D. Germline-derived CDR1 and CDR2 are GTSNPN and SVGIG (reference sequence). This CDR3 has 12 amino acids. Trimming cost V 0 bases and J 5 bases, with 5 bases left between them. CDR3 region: CAWSVYDQPQHF. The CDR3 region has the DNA TGTGCCTGGAGTGTATATGATCAGCCCCAGCATTTT.

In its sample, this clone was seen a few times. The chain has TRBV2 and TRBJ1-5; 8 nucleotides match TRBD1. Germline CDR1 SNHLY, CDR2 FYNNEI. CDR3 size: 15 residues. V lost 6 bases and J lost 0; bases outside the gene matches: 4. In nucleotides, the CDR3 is TGTGCCAGCAGCAGGGACAGGAGTAGCAATCAGCCCCAGCATTTT. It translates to CASSRDRSSNQPQHF. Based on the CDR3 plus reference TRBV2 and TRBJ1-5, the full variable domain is EPEVTQTPSHQVTQMGQEVILRCVPISNHLYFYWYRQILGQKVEFLVSFYNNEISEKSEIFDDQFSVERPDGSNFTLKIRSTKLEDSAMYFCASSRDRSSNQPQHFGDGTRLSIL.

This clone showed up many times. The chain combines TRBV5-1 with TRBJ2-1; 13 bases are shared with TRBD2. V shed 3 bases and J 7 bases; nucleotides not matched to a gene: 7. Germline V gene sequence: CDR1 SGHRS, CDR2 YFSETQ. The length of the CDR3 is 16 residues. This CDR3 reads CASSWTSGSTLNEQFF. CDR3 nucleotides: TGCGCCAGCAGCTGGACTAGCGGGAGCACACTTAATGAGCAGTTCTTC.

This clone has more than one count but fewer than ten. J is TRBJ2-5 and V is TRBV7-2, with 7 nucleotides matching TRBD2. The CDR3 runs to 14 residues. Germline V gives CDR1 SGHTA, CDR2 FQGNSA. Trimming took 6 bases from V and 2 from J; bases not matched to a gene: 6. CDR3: CASSPLGGQETQYF. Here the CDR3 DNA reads TGTGCCAGCAGTCCCCTGGGGGGGCAAGAGACCCAGTACTTC.

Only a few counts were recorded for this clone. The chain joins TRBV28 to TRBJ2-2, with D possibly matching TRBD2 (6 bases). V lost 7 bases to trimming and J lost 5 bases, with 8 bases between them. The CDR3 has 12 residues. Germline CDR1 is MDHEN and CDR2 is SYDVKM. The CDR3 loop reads CASIAGTGELFF. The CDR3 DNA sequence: TGTGCCAGCATCGCGGGGACCGGGGAGCTGTTTTTT.

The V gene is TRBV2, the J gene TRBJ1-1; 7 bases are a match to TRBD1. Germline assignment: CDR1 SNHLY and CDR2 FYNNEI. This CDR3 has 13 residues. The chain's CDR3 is CVALRGLYTEAFF. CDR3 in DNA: TGTGTGGCCTTAAGGGGGCTGTACACTGAAGCTTTCTTT.

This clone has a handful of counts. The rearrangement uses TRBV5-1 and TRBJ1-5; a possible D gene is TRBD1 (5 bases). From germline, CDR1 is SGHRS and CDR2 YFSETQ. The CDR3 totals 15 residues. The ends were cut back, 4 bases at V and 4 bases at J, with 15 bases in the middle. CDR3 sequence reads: CASSPGGQGNQPQHF. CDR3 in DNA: TGCGCCAGCAGCCCAGGTGGGCAGGGTAATCAGCCCCAGCATTTT.

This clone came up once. The CDR3 loop reads CASGKRDGYTF. In nucleotides, the CDR3 is TGTGCCAGCGGGAAGAGGGATGGCTACACCTTC. The rearrangement links TRBV6-5 to TRBJ1-2, with D unresolved. Trimming took 8 bases from V and 6 from J, leaving 10 bases between them. There are 11 residues in the CDR3. Germline values: CDR1 MNHEY, CDR2 SVGAGI.

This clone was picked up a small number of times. The CDR3 DNA is TGTGCCAGCAGCCCAGAGGTACTCTATGGCTACACCTTC. This gives the protein CASSPEVLYGYTF. This sequence joins TRBV7-6 and TRBJ1-2, with D hard to call. The CDR3 extends over 13 amino acids. Looked up from germline, CDR1 is SGHVS and CDR2 is FNYEAQ. V lost 5 bases and J lost 4, with 11 bases in between.

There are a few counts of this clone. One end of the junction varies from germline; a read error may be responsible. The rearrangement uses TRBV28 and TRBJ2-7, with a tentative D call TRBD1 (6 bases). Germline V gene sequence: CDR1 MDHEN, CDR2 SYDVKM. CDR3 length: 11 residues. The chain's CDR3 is CASSALTGTNF. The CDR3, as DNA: TGTGCCAGCAGTGCATTAACAGGGACCAACTTC.

DNA of the CDR3: TGTGCCAGCAGTTTGGAGGACCAATCCTACAATGAGCAGTTCTTC. Its translation is CASSLEDQSYNEQFF. The chain uses TRBV28 and TRBJ2-1, with D possibly TRBD2 on 5 matching bases. CDR3 size: 15 residues. Trimming took off 3 bases at V and 1 base at J, with 10 bases between the two ends. The germline gives CDR1 MDHEN, CDR2 SYDVKM.

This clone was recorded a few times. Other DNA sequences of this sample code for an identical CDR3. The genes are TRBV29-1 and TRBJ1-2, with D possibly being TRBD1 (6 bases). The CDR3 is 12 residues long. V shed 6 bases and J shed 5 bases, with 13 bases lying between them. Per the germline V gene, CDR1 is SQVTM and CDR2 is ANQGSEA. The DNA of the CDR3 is TGCAGCGTCGTTAAAGGGGGATATGGCTACACCTTC. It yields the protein CSVVKGGYGYTF.

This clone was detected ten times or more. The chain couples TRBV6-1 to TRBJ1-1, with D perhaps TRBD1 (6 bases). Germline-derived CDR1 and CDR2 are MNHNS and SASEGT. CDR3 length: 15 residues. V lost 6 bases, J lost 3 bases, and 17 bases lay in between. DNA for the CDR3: TGTGCCAGCAGCCTCAGGGGTAGGGGCGACACTGAAGCTTTCTTT. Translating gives CASSLRGRGDTEAFF.

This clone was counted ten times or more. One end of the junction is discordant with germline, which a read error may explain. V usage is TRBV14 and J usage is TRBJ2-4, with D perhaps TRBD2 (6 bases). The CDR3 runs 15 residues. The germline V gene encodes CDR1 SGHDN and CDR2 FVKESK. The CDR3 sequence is CASSQGGLAKNIQYF. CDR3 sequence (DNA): TGTGCCAGCAGTCAAGGAGGGTTAGCCAAAAACATTCAGTACTTC.

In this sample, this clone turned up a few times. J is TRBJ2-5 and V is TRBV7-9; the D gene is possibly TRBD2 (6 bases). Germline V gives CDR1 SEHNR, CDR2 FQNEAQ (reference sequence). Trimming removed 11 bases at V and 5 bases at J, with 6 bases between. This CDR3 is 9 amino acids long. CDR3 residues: CAGGETQYF. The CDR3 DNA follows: TGTGCCGGGGGGGAGACCCAGTACTTC.

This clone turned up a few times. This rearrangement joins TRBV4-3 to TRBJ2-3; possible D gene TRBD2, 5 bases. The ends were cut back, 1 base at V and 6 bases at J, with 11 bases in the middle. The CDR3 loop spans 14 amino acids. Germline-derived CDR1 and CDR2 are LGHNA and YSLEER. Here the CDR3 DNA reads TGCGCCAGCAGCCAAGGACTACTCGAGGATACGCAGTATTTT. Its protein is CASSQGLLEDTQYF.

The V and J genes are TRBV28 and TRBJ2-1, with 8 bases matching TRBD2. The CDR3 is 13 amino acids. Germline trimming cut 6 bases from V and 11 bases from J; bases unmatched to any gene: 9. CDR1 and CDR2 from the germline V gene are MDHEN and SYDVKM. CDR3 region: CASSLAGSGQQFF. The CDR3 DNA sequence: TGTGCCAGCAGCTTAGCGGGATCGGGGCAGCAGTTCTTC. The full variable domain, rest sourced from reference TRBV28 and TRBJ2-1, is DVKVTQSSRYLVKRTGEKVFLECVQDMDHENMFWYRQDPGLGLRLIYFSYDVKMKEKGDIPEGYSVSREKKERFSLILESASTNQTSMYLCASSLAGSGQQFFGPGTRLTVL.